A single sample gave rise to the 18 T cell receptor beta chains below, sequenced in a study of T cell repertoires in cytomegalovirus infection (dated by TCRdb to about 2019). The listed sequencing device is Illumina HiSeq 1500. TCRdb reworked the public reads: Q25 trimming with fastp, MiXCR clone assembly, productive beta chains retained. All rows with the same CDR3 protein become a single entry with the most common DNA and genes. This sample comprises 85,000 to 130,000 distinct CDR3 sequences, about 25% of them detected only once. 39% of the sample rests with the top ten. Source material: CD8+ T cells from PBMCs. The receptors shown here come from a human donor in good health (CMV status not recorded). Some clones in this sample may be carry-over from other donors' samples.

About this clonotype itself: Being one base from a much bigger clone, this may be a read error. This chain links TRBV7-9 with TRBJ2-7; the D gene is possibly TRBD2 (5 bases). CDR3 length: 16 residues. Germline values: CDR1 SEHNR, CDR2 FQNEAQ (reference sequence). Trimming stripped 1 base from V and 3 bases from J, with 16 bases between. CDR3 loop: CASSLDRGKDVYEQYF. The CDR3 DNA is TGTGCCAGCAGCTTAGATCGGGGAAAAGACGTCTACGAGCAGTACTTC.

This clonotype showed up many times. The chain links TRBV7-9 to TRBJ2-1, with 8 bases fitting TRBD1. The junction had 9 bases not matched to a gene; V was cut back by 5 bases and J by 3 bases. Germline CDR1 reads SEHNR; CDR2 reads FQNEAQ (reference sequence). This CDR3 spans 16 amino acids. CDR3 loop: CASSQSGGQVYNEQFF. CDR3 bases: TGTGCCAGCAGCCAATCCGGGGGACAGGTCTACAATGAGCAGTTCTTC.

This clonotype was observed a few times. The chain combines TRBV6-2 or TRBV6-3 with TRBJ2-5, with 12 positions matching TRBD2. Germline V gives CDR1 MNHEY, CDR2 SVGEGT. There are 15 residues in the CDR3. Trimming at V came to 5 bases and at J to 5 bases, leaving 6 bases not matched to a gene. The CDR3 is CASSDRTSGKETQYF. The CDR3 DNA reads as TGTGCCAGCAGTGACCGGACTAGCGGGAAGGAGACCCAGTACTTC.

This clonotype was seen only a few times. The chain carries TRBV11-2 and TRBJ2-2; D unclear. The V end lost 5 bases, the J end lost 4 bases, and 11 bases lay between the germline ends. Germline V gives CDR1 SGHAT, CDR2 FQNNGV. The CDR3 extends over 14 amino acids. The CDR3 region has the DNA TGTGCCAGCAGCCTCCCCATGGCCACCGGGGAGCTGTTTTTT. It is translated as CASSLPMATGELFF. The variable domain in full, with the rest retrieved from reference TRBV11-2 and TRBJ2-2, is EAGVAQSPRYKIIEKRQSVAFWCNPISGHATLYWYQQILGQGPKLLIQFQNNGVVDDSQLPKDRFSAERLKGVDSTLKIQPAKLEDSAVYLCASSLPMATGELFFGEGSRLTVL.

The chain uses TRBV7-9 and TRBJ2-1; D unresolved. V was trimmed by 4 bases and J by 8 bases, leaving 12 bases between them. This CDR3 has 13 residues. The V gene's germline CDR1 is SEHNR and CDR2 FQNEAQ (reference sequence). The CDR3 region has the DNA TGTGCCAGCAGCTCTGGGGTCGCAGATGAGCAGTTCTTC. Protein: CASSSGVADEQFF.

At least ten counts were recorded for this clonotype. The gene calls are TRBV7-2 and TRBJ2-5, with 9 bases that match TRBD1. Trimming cost V 6 bases and J 5 bases; bases outside gene matches: 7. The germline V gene encodes CDR1 SGHTA and CDR2 FQGNSA. CDR3 length: 14 amino acids. The CDR3 sequence is CASRNNRGRETQYF. The CDR3 nucleotides read TGTGCCAGCAGGAACAACAGGGGGCGTGAGACCCAGTACTTC.

Points on this clonotype: A clone one base away is much larger, so this may be a read error. This chain uses TRBV6-4 with TRBJ1-1; no clear D. From germline, CDR1 is MRHNA and CDR2 SNTAGT. The CDR3 extends over 13 amino acids. In DNA, the CDR3 is TGTTCCAGCAGTGACTCTGAGAAGGGTGAAGCTTTCTTT. Protein product: CSSSDSEKGEAFF.

This clonotype has just a few counts. The chain is built from TRBV12-3 or TRBV12-4 and TRBJ2-5, with D tentatively TRBD2 (5 bases). The length of the CDR3 is 14 residues. The V end was cut by 6 bases, the J end by 2 bases, with 13 bases between. The DNA for the CDR3 is TGTGCCAGCAGGACACCCGGGGTTCAAGAGACCCAGTACTTC. This translates into CASRTPGVQETQYF.

Concerning this clonotype: Given a much more abundant clone one base away, this may be a read error. DNA for the CDR3: TGTGCCAGCAGCGTTAGCGGGAGACAAAACATTCAGTACTTC. It is translated as CASSVSGRQNIQYF. The V and J genes are TRBV7-4 and TRBJ2-4; 9 nucleotides line up with TRBD2. The CDR3 is 14 amino acids. The V gene's germline CDR1 is SGHVT and CDR2 SQSDAQ. V lost 5 bases, J lost 5 bases, and 4 bases stayed unmatched.

This rearrangement joins TRBV7-2 to TRBJ1-6, with unresolved D. The CDR3 totals 15 residues. Between the trimmed V and J ends, which lost 4 bases and 5 bases, there was a span of 12 bases. Germline V gives CDR1 SGHTA, CDR2 FQGNSA. The chain's CDR3 is CASSYSTGDNSPLHF. In nucleotides, the CDR3 is TGTGCCAGCAGCTACTCGACCGGGGATAATTCACCCCTCCACTTT.

This clonotype was detected many times. The J gene is TRBJ2-5, the V gene TRBV2; possible D gene TRBD2, 6 bases. This CDR3 is 15 amino acids long. The germline V and J ends were trimmed by 2 bases and 5 bases, with 15 bases remaining between them. Germline assignment: CDR1 SNHLY and CDR2 FYNNEI. The CDR3 here is CASSEQTSWGETQYF. DNA of the CDR3: TGTGCCAGCAGTGAACAGACTAGTTGGGGGGAGACCCAGTACTTC. Combining the CDR3 with reference TRBV2 and TRBJ2-5 gives the whole variable domain EPEVTQTPSHQVTQMGQEVILRCVPISNHLYFYWYRQILGQKVEFLVSFYNNEISEKSEIFDDQFSVERPDGSNFTLKIRSTKLEDSAMYFCASSEQTSWGETQYFGPGTRLLVL.

This clonotype was seen many times. V gene TRBV6-2 or TRBV6-3 combines with J gene TRBJ2-1; the match to TRBD2 covers 14 bases. Germline assignment: CDR1 MNHEY and CDR2 SVGEGT. Germline trimming cut 4 bases from V and 7 bases from J; bases unmatched to any gene: 3. The CDR3 runs 15 residues. The CDR3 protein is CASSSWTSGGNEQFF. The CDR3 nucleotides read TGTGCCAGCAGTTCATGGACTAGCGGGGGGAATGAGCAGTTCTTC.

The V gene is TRBV4-3, the J gene TRBJ2-7; 13 bases match TRBD2. The ends lost 6 bases at V and 7 bases at J; junction bases unmatched: 15. The germline V gene has CDR1 LGHNA and CDR2 YSLEER. This CDR3 is 17 amino acids long. CDR3 bases: TGCGCCAGCAGTCTAGGACTAGCGGGAGAGGCACGCCTGGAGCAGTACTTC. Its translation is CASSLGLAGEARLEQYF.

The rearrangement uses TRBV10-3 and TRBJ1-4, with D possibly TRBD1 on 6 matching bases. Trimming removed 2 bases from V and 2 bases from J, with 9 bases in between. CDR1 is ENHRY and CDR2 is SYGVKD in the germline V gene. The CDR3 spans 15 residues. CDR3 nucleotides: TGTGCCATCAGTGAGGTCCAGGGGACTAATGAAAAACTGTTTTTT. This sequence encodes CAISEVQGTNEKLFF.

V is TRBV6-1 and J is TRBJ2-7, with 9 nucleotides matching TRBD1. Germline CDR1 reads MNHNS; CDR2 reads SASEGT. The CDR3 consists of 13 residues. Losses at the gene ends were 11 bases for V and 3 bases for J; bases not matched to a gene: 8. CDR3 region: CAGIGTGLYEQYF. As DNA, the CDR3 is TGTGCCGGCATCGGGACAGGGCTCTACGAGCAGTACTTC.

This clonotype appeared many times. The CDR3 bases are TGTGCCAGCAGCGACCCGGGACAGGGGGCGGTCGACACCGGGGAGCTGTTTTTT. Protein sequence: CASSDPGQGAVDTGELFF. The gene calls are TRBV9 and TRBJ2-2; TRBD1 matches 12 bases. This CDR3 comprises 18 residues. The V and J ends lost 3 bases and 3 bases, in that order; junction bases with no gene match: 9. The germline CDR1 and CDR2 sequences are SGDLS and YYNGEE.

To note about this clonotype: Being one base from a much bigger clone, this may be a read error. The conserved phenylalanine or tryptophan is not found at the CDR3 terminus, so this likely reflects a read error. The chain has TRBV7-6 and TRBJ2-7; D tentatively reads TRBD1 or TRBD2 (5 bases each). With 5 bases removed from V and 5 bases from J, the gap between germline ends came to 19 bases. This CDR3 is built from 15 residues. Germline CDR1 SGHVS, CDR2 FNYEAQ. As DNA, the CDR3 is TGTGCCAGCAGCGTGGGCCCGGGACGTCGCGACGAGCAGTACCTC. Its protein is CASSVGPGRRDEQYL.

In its sample, this clonotype was seen many times. The CDR3 region has the DNA TGCAGTGCTAGAGGCGGGACAGGGGACACTGAAGCTTTCTTT. Its protein is CSARGGTGDTEAFF. V usage is TRBV20-1 and J usage is TRBJ1-1; 10 bases fit TRBD1. The CDR3 spans 14 residues. The trim removed 1 base at V and 3 bases at J, leaving 2 bases unmatched. The germline V gene encodes CDR1 DFQATT and CDR2 SNEGSKA (reference sequence).